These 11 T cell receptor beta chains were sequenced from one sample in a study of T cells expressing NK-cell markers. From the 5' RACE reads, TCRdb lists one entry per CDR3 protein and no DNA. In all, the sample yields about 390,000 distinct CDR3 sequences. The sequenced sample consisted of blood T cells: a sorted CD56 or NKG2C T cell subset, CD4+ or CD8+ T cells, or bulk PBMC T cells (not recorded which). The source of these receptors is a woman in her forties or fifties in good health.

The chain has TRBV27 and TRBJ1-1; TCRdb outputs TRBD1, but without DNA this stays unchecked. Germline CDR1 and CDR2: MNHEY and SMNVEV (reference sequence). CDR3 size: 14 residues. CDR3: CASRNPGQGAEAFF.

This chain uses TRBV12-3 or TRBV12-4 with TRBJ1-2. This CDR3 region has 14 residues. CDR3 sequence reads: CASSEKGPNYGYTF.

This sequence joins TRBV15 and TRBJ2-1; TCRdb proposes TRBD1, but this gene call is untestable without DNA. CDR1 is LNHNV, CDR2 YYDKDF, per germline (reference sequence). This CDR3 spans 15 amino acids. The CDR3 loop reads CATSRDLPGSNEQFF.

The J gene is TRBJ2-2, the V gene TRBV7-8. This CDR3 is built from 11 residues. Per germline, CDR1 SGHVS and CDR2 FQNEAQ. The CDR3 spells CASSLDGELFF.

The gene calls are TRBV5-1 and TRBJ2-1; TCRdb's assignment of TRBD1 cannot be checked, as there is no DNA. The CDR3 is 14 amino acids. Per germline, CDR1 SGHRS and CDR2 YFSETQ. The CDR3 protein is CASSLPGQHNEQFF.

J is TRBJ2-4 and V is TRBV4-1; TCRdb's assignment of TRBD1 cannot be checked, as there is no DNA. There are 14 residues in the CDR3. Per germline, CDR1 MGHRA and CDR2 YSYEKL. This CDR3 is CASSQTGGLDIQYF.

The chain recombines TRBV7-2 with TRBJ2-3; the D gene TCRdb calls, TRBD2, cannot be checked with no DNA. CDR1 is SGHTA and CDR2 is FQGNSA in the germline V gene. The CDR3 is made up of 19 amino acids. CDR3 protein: CASSLAGTSGSISTDTQYF.

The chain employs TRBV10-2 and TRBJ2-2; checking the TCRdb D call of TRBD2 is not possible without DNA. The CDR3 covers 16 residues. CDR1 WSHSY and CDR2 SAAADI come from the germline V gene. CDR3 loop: CASIPRGGTNTGELFF.

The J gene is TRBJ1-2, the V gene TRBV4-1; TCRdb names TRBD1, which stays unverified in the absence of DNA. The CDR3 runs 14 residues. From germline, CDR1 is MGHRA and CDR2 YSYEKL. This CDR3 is CASSPTQGMGGYTF.

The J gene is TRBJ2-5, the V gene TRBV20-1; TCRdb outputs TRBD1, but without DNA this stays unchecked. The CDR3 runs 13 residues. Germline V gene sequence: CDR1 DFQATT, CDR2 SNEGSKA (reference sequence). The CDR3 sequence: CSARGPMGETQYF.

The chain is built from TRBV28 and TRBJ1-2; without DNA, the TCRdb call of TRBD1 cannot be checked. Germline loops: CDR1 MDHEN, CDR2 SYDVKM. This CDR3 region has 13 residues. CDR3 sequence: CASRIQGAYGYTF.